These 20 T cell receptor beta chains came from one sample sequenced in a study of T-cell memory formation after mild COVID-19. TCRdb called the 5' RACE reads again in MiXCR, with one record for every CDR3 protein. Of fewer than 150,000 distinct CDR3 sequences in the sample, around 15% were seen once. Material for sequencing was PBMCs or a T cell subset sorted from them (not recorded which). The origin of the receptors is a man aged 18-30 years who had mild COVID-19 (a few samples of this study predate the infection). Cell type and time point are not known.

This clonotype was detected a few times. The rearrangement uses TRBV18 and TRBJ2-7, with D perhaps matching TRBD1 (6 bases). Trimming removed 4 bases from V and 5 bases from J, with 18 bases in between. CDR1 KGHSH and CDR2 LQKENI come from the germline V gene. CDR3 length: 15 residues. The CDR3 protein is CASSLVDRGWDEQYV. The CDR3 DNA is TGTGCCAGCTCACTGGTGGACAGAGGGTGGGACGAGCAGTACGTC.

The sample holds many counts of this clonotype. This chain links TRBV6-2 or TRBV6-3 with TRBJ2-3; D is ambiguous. Between the trimmed V and J ends, which lost 6 bases and 6 bases, there was a span of 13 bases. CDR1 is MNHEY, CDR2 SVGEGT, per germline. The CDR3 totals 13 residues. In DNA, the CDR3 is TGTGCCAGCAGGGATTGGAGTTTGGATACGCAGTATTTT. Its protein product is CASRDWSLDTQYF.

As regards this clonotype: The junction and the germline gene differ at one end; a read error may be behind it. This sequence joins TRBV7-8 and TRBJ2-3; TRBD2 matches at 10 bases. CDR3 size: 15 residues. CDR1 and CDR2 (germline): SGHVS, FQNEAQ. DNA for the CDR3: TGTGCCAGCAGCGTAGCGGGGGGATACACAGATACGCAGTATTTT. This sequence encodes CASSVAGGYTDTQYF.

This clonotype was counted only a few times. The CDR3 sequence is CASSLAPGLVETQYF. The CDR3 DNA reads TGCGCCAGCAGCTTGGCCCCGGGACTAGTAGAGACCCAGTACTTC. This rearrangement joins TRBV5-1 to TRBJ2-5, with 8 bases identical to TRBD2. Per germline, CDR1 SGHRS and CDR2 YFSETQ. This CDR3 spans 15 amino acids. The trim removed 0 bases at V and 4 bases at J, leaving 5 bases unmatched.

The chain is built from TRBV4-3 and TRBJ1-5, with D hard to call. The CDR3 covers 13 residues. The V end was cut by 1 base, the J end by 7 bases, with 8 bases between. Germline lookup yields CDR1 LGHNA and CDR2 YSLEER. The CDR3 spells CASSQVYRQPQHF. CDR3 DNA sequence: TGCGCCAGCAGCCAAGTGTATCGACAGCCCCAGCATTTT.

This clonotype was seen at least ten times. The J gene is TRBJ2-7, the V gene TRBV7-8; perhaps TRBD1 as D (6 bases). The germline gives CDR1 SGHVS, CDR2 FQNEAQ. Trimming removed 5 bases at V and 5 bases at J, with 13 bases between. This CDR3 is built from 13 residues. The CDR3 loop reads CASSVDRSNEQYV. The CDR3 DNA sequence: TGTGCCAGCAGCGTCGACAGGTCAAACGAGCAGTACGTC.

This clonotype was detected a few times. This chain links TRBV7-3 with TRBJ1-1; no firm D call. The germline V gene has CDR1 SGHTA and CDR2 FQGTGA. The CDR3 extends over 16 amino acids. Trimming shortened V by 9 bases and J by 1 base, and 21 bases separated the two germline ends. The CDR3 DNA is TGTGCCAGTGAACAACCCCTCGTTTGGGGGAACACTGAAGCTTTCTTT. It yields the protein CASEQPLVWGNTEAFF.

This chain uses TRBV25-1 with TRBJ1-4; weak D call: TRBD1 (6 bases). V lost 4 bases, J lost 6 bases, and 15 bases lay in between. Germline lookup yields CDR1 MGHDK and CDR2 SYGVNS. The CDR3 consists of 15 residues. The CDR3 DNA reads as TGTGCCAGCAGTGTAGCCCAGGGGTCAGATGAAAAACTGTTTTTT. Translated, it gives CASSVAQGSDEKLFF.

The chain carries TRBV2 and TRBJ1-6; TRBD1 aligns across 7 bases. Germline assignment: CDR1 SNHLY and CDR2 FYNNEI. The ends lost 8 bases at V and 6 bases at J; junction bases unmatched: 7. The CDR3 loop spans 14 amino acids. Here the CDR3 DNA reads TGTGCCAGCCCCAGGGGGGGAGGTAATTCACCCCTCCACTTT. Translated, it gives CASPRGGGNSPLHF. Full variable domain (rest looked up from reference TRBV2 and TRBJ1-6): EPEVTQTPSHQVTQMGQEVILRCVPISNHLYFYWYRQILGQKVEFLVSFYNNEISEKSEIFDDQFSVERPDGSNFTLKIRSTKLEDSAMYFCASPRGGGNSPLHFGNGTRLTVT.

The chain couples TRBV14 to TRBJ2-3; no definite D call. CDR3 size: 15 residues. CDR1 SGHDN and CDR2 FVKESK come from the germline V gene. The ends were cut back, 1 base at V and 4 bases at J, with 12 bases in the middle. CDR3 nucleotides: TGTGCCAGCAGCCAAGCCTTAGGAGCAGCAGATACGCAGTATTTT. Its protein product is CASSQALGAADTQYF.

In this sample, this clonotype turned up a few times. The rearrangement uses TRBV4-2 and TRBJ2-1; 13 bases map to TRBD2. The CDR3 has 16 residues. The germline V gene encodes CDR1 LGHNA and CDR2 YNFKEQ. V lost 4 bases to trimming and J lost 4 bases; unmatched junction nucleotides: 4. CDR3 sequence: CASSLSTSGGYNEQFF. The CDR3 DNA follows: TGTGCCAGCAGCCTTTCGACTAGCGGGGGGTACAATGAGCAGTTCTTC.

This clonotype has just one count. This chain joins TRBV12-5 and TRBJ2-1, with 7 nucleotides matching TRBD2. Germline V CDR1 and CDR2: LGHNT, FRNRAP. This CDR3 has 16 amino acids. V trimming: 0 bases; J trimming: 7 bases; junction bases outside the gene matches: 9. The CDR3 protein is CASGLVISSGLNEQFF. The CDR3 DNA reads TGTGCTAGTGGTTTGGTAATTTCTAGCGGCTTAAATGAGCAGTTCTTC.

This clonotype was observed a handful of times. This sequence joins TRBV6-1 and TRBJ1-5, with D unclear. Germline values: CDR1 MNHNS, CDR2 SASEGT. Between the trimmed V and J ends, which lost 11 bases and 3 bases, there was a span of 20 bases. The CDR3 runs 15 residues. The DNA of the CDR3 is TGTGCCGCGTCCTGGTGGACCAGCCCCAATCAGCCCCAGCATTTT. Translation gives CAASWWTSPNQPQHF.

This clonotype was counted only a few times. This chain links TRBV29-1 with TRBJ2-2, with 9 bases lining up with TRBD1. The CDR3 sequence is 13 residues long. Germline V gene sequence: CDR1 SQVTM, CDR2 ANQGSEA. The V and J ends lost 7 bases and 3 bases, in that order; junction bases with no gene match: 3. DNA for the CDR3: TGCAGCGCGGACAGGGGATACACCGGGGAGCTGTTTTTT. Its translation is CSADRGYTGELFF.

This clonotype was detected a few times. The rearrangement uses TRBV5-5 and TRBJ2-7; D possibly uses TRBD1 or TRBD2 (5 bases each). Germline V gene lookup returns CDR1 SGHKS and CDR2 YYEKEE (reference sequence). The CDR3 spans 14 residues. Trimming removed 3 bases at V and 3 bases at J, with 13 bases between. CDR3 protein: CASSSGRIGYEQYF. The DNA of the CDR3 is TGTGCCAGCAGCTCGGGACGGATCGGCTACGAGCAGTACTTC.

The table lists this clonotype with many counts. V and J are TRBV2 and TRBJ2-1, with 8 bases that match TRBD2. CDR3 length: 14 residues. The V and J ends lost 6 bases and 0 bases, in that order; junction bases with no gene match: 1. Germline loops: CDR1 SNHLY, CDR2 FYNNEI. CDR3 region: CASRLADSYNEQFF. Written as DNA, the CDR3 is TGTGCCAGCAGACTAGCGGACTCCTACAATGAGCAGTTCTTC.

The V gene is TRBV4-2, the J gene TRBJ2-1, with TRBD2 as a possible D gene (5 bases). Trimming took off 6 bases at V and 0 bases at J, with 15 bases between the two ends. Germline CDR1 and CDR2: LGHNA and YNFKEQ. There are 16 residues in the CDR3. This chain's CDR3 is CASRSEIRGSYNEQFF. As DNA, the CDR3 is TGTGCCAGCAGATCCGAGATTCGGGGCTCCTACAATGAGCAGTTCTTC.

The chain carries TRBV5-6 and TRBJ2-7; the match to TRBD1 covers 9 bases. Germline values: CDR1 SGHDT, CDR2 YYEEEE. With V trimmed by 4 bases and J by 4 bases, 3 bases remained unmatched. The CDR3 is made up of 13 amino acids. The CDR3 region is CASSGGQGYEQYF. CDR3 coding DNA: TGTGCCAGCAGCGGGGGACAGGGATACGAGCAGTACTTC.

This clonotype was observed a single time. One end of the junction varies from germline; a read error may be responsible. The V call is TRBV5-1, the J call TRBJ1-1; tentative D call: TRBD1 (6 bases). This CDR3 comprises 14 residues. Germline-derived CDR1 and CDR2 are SGHRS and YFSETQ. The CDR3 DNA sequence: TGCGCCAGCAGCCTGGAACAGGGTTGGACTGATGCTTTCTTT. It is translated as CASSLEQGWTDAFF.

V is TRBV5-1 and J is TRBJ2-1; 7 bases fit TRBD2. This CDR3 contains 13 residues. Germline V CDR1 and CDR2: SGHRS, YFSETQ. Trimming at V came to 3 bases and at J to 14 bases, leaving 11 bases not matched to a gene. The CDR3 loop is CASSWAEFAGEFF. DNA of the CDR3: TGCGCCAGCAGCTGGGCCGAATTTGCGGGGGAGTTCTTC.